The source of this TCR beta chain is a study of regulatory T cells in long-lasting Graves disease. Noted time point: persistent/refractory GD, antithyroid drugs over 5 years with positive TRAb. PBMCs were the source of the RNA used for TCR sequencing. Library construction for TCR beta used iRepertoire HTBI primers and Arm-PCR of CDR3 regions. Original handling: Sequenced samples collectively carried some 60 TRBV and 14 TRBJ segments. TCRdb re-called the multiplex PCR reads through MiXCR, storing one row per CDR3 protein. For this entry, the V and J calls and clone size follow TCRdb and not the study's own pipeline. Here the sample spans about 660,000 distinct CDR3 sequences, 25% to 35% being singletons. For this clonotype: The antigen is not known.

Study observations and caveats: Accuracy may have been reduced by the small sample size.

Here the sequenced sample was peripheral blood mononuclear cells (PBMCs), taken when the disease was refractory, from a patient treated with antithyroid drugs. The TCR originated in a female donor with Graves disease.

The CDR3: CASSSLKLGGYTF. The CDR3 DNA follows: TGTGCCAGCAGCTCGCTGAAGTTAGGGGGCTACACCTTC. The rearrangement uses TRBV7-9 and TRBJ1-2; D remains unclear. The germline CDR1 and CDR2 sequences are SEHNR and FQNEAQ (reference sequence). The CDR3 spans 13 residues. The V end lost 4 bases, the J end lost 8 bases, and 14 bases lay between the germline ends.